This T cell receptor beta chain originates from a study of T cells in Graves' hyperthyroidism and ophthalmopathy. The overall study: Peripheral blood samples were taken at initial diagnosis, prior to any treatment.

The diagnoses drew upon clinical symptoms, serum thyroxine and TRAb, thyroid ultrasound and orbital computed tomography. PBMCs came from around 9.7 ml fresh peripheral blood. Amplification targeted TCR beta CDR3 regions from RNA transcripts. HTBI primers were the set used in a first-round RT-PCR of the TCR CDR3. TCRdb re-called the multiplex PCR reads with MiXCR, one entry per CDR3 protein. The sample lists over 300,000 distinct CDR3 sequences, about 14% occurring once. This CDR3 has 15 amino acids. Germline values: CDR1 LNHDA, CDR2 SQIVND (reference sequence). Trimming removed 5 bases at V and 0 bases at J, with 14 bases between.

The source of this sequence is a woman aged 60-70 years with Graves' hyperthyroidism. The sequencing input was blood. This chain joins TRBV19 and TRBJ2-7; maybe TRBD1 (5 bases). The CDR3 here is CASSGALQPSYEQYF. DNA of the CDR3: TGTGCCAGTAGTGGGGCCCTGCAACCCTCCTACGAGCAGTACTTC.